This T cell receptor (beta chain) is drawn from a study of blood T cell repertoires in COVID-19. Study as a whole: PBMCs, B-cell-depleted T cells, or T cells were the source of the cDNA or gDNA that made up the material.

Using immunoSEQ multiplex PCR, the repertoire was profiled, and TCRdb retains in-frame clones only, with some absent. The sample contains 120,000 or so clones, roughly 87% of which appear only once. V lost 5 bases and J lost 0, with 8 bases in between. This CDR3 has 14 amino acids. CDR1 is MNHEY and CDR2 is SVGAGI in the germline V gene. Sequencing input: peripheral blood. This sequence was found in a man older than 75 with active or convalescent COVID-19. The chain carries TRBV6-5 and TRBJ2-1; D not resolved. The CDR3 spells CASSPSSSYNEQFF. For the CDR3, the DNA is TGTGCCAGCAGTCCCTCGAGCTCCTACAATGAGCAGTTCTTC.